This entry concerns a single TCR beta chain. The data stem from a study of blood T cell repertoires in COVID-19. Turning to the study itself: Samples came from the United States, Italy and Spain, spanning acute and convalescent COVID-19. Sample material is recorded as cDNA or gDNA derived from T cells, B-cell-depleted T cells, or PBMCs.

CDR3 length: 12 residues. Per germline, CDR1 LNHDA and CDR2 SQIVND (reference sequence). V gave up 4 bases and J gave up 3 bases, with 6 bases separating them. In the original processing: Counts of nucleated cells, estimated from reference gene primer amplification, were obtained. Sequencing used immunoSEQ multiplex PCR; TCRdb keeps in-frame clones, though not all of them. V and J calls and clone size are copied from that table; D and trimming were computed from the DNA. The sample contains 150,000 to 200,000 clones, 88% of which appear only once. The receptor was isolated from a man aged 55 to 70 with acute or convalescent COVID-19. The chain recombines TRBV19 with TRBJ1-1, with D unresolved. The sample consisted of peripheral blood. In DNA, the CDR3 is TGTGCCAGTAGTAACCGGGACACTGAAGCTTTCTTT. This translates into CASSNRDTEAFF.